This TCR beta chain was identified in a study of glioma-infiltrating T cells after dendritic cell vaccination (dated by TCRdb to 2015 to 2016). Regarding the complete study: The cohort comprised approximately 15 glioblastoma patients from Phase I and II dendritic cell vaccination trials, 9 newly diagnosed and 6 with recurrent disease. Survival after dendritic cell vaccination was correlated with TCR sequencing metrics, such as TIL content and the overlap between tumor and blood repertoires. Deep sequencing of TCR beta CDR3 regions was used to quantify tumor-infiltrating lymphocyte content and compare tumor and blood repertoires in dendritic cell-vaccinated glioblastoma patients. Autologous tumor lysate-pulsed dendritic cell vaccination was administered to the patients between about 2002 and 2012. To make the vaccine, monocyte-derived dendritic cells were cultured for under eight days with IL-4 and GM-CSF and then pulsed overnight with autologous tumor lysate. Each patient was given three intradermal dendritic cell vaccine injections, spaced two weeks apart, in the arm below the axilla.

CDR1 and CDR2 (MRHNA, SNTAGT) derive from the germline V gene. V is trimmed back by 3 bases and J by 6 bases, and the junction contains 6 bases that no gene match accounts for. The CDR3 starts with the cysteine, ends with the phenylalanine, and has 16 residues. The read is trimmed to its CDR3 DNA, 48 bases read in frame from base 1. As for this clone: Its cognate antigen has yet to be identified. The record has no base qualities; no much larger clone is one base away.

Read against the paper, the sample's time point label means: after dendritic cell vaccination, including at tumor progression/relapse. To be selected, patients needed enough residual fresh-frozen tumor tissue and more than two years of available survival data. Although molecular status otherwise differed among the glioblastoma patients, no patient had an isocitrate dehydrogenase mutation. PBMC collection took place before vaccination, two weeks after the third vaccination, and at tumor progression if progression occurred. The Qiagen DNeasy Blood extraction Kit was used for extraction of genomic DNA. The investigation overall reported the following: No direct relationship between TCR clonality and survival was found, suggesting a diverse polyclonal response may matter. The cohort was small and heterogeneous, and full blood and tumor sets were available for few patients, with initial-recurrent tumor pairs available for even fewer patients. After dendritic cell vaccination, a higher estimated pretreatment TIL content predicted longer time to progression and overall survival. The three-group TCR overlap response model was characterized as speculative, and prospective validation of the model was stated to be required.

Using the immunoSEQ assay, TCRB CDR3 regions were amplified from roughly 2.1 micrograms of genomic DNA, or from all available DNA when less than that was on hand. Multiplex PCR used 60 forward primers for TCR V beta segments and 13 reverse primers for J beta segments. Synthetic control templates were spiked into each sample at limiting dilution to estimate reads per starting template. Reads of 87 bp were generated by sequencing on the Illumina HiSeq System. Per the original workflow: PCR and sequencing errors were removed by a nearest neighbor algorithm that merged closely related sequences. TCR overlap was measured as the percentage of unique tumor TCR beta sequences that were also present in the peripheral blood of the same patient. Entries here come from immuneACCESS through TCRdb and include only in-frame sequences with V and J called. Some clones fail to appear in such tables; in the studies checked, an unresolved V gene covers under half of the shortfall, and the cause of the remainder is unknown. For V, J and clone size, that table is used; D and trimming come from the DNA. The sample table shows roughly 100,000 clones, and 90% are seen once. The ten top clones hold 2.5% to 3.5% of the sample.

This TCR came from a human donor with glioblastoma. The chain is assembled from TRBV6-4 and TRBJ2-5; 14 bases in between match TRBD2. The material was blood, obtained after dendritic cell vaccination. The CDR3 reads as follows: CASSELGTSGRKTQYF. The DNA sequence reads TGTGCCAGCAGTGAACTAGGGACTAGCGGGAGAAAGACCCAGTACTTC.